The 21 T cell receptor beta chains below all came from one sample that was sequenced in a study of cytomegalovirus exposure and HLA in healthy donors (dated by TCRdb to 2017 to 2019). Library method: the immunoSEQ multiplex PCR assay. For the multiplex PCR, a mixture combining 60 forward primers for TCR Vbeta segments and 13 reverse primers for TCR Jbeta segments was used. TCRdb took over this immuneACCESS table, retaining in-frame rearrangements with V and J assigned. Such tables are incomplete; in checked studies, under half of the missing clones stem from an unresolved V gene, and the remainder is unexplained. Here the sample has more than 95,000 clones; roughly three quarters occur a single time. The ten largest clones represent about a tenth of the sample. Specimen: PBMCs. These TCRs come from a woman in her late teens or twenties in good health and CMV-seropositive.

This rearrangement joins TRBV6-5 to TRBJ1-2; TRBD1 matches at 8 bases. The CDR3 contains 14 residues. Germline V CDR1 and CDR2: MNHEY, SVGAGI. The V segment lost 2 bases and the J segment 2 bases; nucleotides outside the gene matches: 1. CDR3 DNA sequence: TGTGCCAGCAGTTACCAGGGGGCCAACTATGGCTACACCTTC. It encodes CASSYQGANYGYTF.

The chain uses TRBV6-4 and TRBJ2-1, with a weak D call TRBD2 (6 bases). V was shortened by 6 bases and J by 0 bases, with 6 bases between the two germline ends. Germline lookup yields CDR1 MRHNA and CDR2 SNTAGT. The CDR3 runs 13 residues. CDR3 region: CASSGSSYNEQFF. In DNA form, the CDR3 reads TGTGCCAGCAGCGGGAGCTCCTACAATGAGCAGTTCTTC.

The CDR3 sequence is CASSLVSGELFF. Written as DNA, the CDR3 is TGTGCCAGCAGCTTGGTATCCGGGGAGCTGTTTTTT. The V gene is TRBV5-4, the J gene TRBJ2-2; D is unclear. Trimming removed 0 bases from V and 6 bases from J, with 3 bases in between. Germline assignment: CDR1 SGHNT and CDR2 YYREEE (reference sequence). The CDR3 totals 12 residues.

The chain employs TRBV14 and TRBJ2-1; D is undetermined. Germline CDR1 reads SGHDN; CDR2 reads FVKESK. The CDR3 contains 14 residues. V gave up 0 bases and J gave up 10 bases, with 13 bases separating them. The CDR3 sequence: CASSQDSTRREQFF. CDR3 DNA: TGTGCCAGCAGCCAAGATTCTACGCGGCGCGAGCAGTTCTTC. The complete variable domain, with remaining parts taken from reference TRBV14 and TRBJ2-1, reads EAGVTQFPSHSVIEKGQTVTLRCDPISGHDNLYWYRRVMGKEIKFLLHFVKESKQDESGMPNNRFLAERTGGTYSTLKVQPAELEDSGVYFCASSQDSTRREQFFGPGTRLTVL.

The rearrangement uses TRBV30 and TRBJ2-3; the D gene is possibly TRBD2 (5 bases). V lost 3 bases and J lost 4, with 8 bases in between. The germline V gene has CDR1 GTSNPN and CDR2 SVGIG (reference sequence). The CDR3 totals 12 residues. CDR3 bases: TGTGCCTGGAGCGGAGGACCAGATACGCAGTATTTT. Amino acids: CAWSGGPDTQYF. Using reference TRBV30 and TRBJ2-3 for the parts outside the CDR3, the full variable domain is SQTIHQWPATLVQPVGSPLSLECTVEGTSNPNLYWYRQAAGRGLQLLFYSVGIGQISSEVPQNLSASRPQDRQFILSSKKLLLSDSGFYLCAWSGGPDTQYFGPGTRLTVL.

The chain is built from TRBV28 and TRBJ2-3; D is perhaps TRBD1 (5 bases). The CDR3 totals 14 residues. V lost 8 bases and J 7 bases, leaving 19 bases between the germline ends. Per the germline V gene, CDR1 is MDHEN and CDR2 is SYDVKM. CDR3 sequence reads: CASVSFPAGNTQYF. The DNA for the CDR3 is TGTGCCAGCGTAAGTTTTCCCGCAGGGAATACGCAGTATTTT.

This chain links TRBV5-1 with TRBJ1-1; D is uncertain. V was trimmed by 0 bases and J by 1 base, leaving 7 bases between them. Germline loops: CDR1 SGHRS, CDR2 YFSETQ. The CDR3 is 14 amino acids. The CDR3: CASSLVQSNTEAFF. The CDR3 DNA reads TGCGCCAGCAGCTTGGTCCAGTCGAACACTGAAGCTTTCTTT.

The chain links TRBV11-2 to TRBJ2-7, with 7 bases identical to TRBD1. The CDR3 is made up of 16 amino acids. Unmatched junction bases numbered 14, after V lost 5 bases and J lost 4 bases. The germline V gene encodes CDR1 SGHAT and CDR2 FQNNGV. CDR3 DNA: TGTGCCAGCAGCCATTTTCGCCTCGACAGGGCGTACGAGCAGTACTTC. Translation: CASSHFRLDRAYEQYF.

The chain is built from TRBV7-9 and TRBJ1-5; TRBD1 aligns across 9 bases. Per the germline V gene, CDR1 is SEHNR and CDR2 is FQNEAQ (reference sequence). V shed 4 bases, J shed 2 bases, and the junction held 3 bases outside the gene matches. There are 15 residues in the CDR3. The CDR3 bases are TGTGCCAGCAGCTCGGGGGACAGGGGCAATCAGCCCCAGCATTTT. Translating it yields CASSSGDRGNQPQHF.

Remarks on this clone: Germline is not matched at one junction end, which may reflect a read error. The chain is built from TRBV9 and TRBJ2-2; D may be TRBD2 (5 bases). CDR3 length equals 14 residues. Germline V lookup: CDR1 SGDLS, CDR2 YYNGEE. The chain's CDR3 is CRLPRWDTAGELFF. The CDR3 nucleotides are TGCAGACTACCCAGGTGGGATACCGCCGGGGAGCTGTTTTTT. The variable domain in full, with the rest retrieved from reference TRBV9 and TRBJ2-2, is DSGVTQTPKHLITATGQRVTLRCSPRSGDLSVYWYQQSLDQGLQFLIQYYNGEERAKGNILERFSAQQFPDLHSELNLSSLELGDSALYFCRLPRWDTAGELFFGEGSRLTVL.

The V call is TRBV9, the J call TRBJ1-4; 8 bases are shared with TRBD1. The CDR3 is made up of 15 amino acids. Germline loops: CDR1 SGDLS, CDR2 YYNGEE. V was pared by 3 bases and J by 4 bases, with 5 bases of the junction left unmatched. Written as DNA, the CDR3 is TGTGCCAGCAGCGAAGGACAGGGTGATAATGAAAAACTGTTTTTT. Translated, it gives CASSEGQGDNEKLFF. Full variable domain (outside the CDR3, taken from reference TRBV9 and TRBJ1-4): DSGVTQTPKHLITATGQRVTLRCSPRSGDLSVYWYQQSLDQGLQFLIQYYNGEERAKGNILERFSAQQFPDLHSELNLSSLELGDSALYFCASSEGQGDNEKLFFGSGTQLSVL.

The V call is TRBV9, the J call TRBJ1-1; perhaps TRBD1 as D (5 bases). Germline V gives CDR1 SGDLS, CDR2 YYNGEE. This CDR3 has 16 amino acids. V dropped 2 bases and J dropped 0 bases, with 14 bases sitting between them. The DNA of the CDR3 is TGTGCCAGCAGCGTCCTCGAGTGGGGCCTGAACACTGAAGCTTTCTTT. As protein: CASSVLEWGLNTEAFF. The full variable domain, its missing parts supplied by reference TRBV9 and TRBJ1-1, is DSGVTQTPKHLITATGQRVTLRCSPRSGDLSVYWYQQSLDQGLQFLIQYYNGEERAKGNILERFSAQQFPDLHSELNLSSLELGDSALYFCASSVLEWGLNTEAFFGQGTRLTVV.

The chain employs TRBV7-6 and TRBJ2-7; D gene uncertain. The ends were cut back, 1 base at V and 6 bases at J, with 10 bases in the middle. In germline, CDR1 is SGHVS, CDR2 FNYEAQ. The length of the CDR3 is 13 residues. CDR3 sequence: CASSLDVRSEQYF. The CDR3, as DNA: TGTGCCAGCAGCTTAGATGTTCGGAGCGAGCAGTACTTC.

The CDR3 loop is CASSLDRFGELRETQYF. CDR3 DNA: TGTGCCAGCAGCTTAGATCGGTTCGGGGAGTTGAGGGAGACCCAGTACTTC. The chain uses TRBV7-9 and TRBJ2-5, with D perhaps matching TRBD2 (5 bases). V was shortened by 1 base and J by 5 bases, with 20 bases between the two germline ends. The CDR3 extends over 17 amino acids. Per the germline V gene, CDR1 is SEHNR and CDR2 is FQNEAQ (reference sequence).

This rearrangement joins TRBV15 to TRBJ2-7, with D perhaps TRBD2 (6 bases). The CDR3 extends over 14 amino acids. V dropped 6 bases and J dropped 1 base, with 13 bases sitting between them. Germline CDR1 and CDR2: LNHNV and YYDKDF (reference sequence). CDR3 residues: CATRGAEGSYEQYF. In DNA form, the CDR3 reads TGTGCCACCAGGGGCGCGGAGGGTTCCTACGAGCAGTACTTC.

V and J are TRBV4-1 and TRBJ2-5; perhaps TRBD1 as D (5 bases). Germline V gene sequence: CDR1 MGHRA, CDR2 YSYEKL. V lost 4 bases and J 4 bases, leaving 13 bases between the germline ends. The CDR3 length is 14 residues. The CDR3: CASSRGGPRETQYF. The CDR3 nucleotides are TGCGCCAGCAGCCGGGGCGGTCCAAGAGAGACCCAGTACTTC.

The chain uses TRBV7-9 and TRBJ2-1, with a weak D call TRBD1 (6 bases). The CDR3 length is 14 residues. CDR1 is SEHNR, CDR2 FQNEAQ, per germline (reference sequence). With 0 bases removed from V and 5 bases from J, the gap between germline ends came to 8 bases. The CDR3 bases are TGTGCCAGCAGCTTAGCGGGGACACACAATGAGCAGTTCTTC. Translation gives CASSLAGTHNEQFF.

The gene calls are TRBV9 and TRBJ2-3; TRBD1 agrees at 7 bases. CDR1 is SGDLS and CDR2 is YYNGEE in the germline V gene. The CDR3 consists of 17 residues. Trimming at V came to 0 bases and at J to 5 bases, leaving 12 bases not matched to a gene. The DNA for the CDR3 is TGTGCCAGCAGCGTAGGTGGCGGTGAGGGGGCCCGAGATACGCAGTATTTT. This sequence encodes CASSVGGGEGARDTQYF.

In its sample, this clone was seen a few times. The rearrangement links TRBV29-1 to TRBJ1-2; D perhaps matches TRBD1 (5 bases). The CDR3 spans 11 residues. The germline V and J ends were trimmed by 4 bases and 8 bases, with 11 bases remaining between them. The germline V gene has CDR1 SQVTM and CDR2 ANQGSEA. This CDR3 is CSVGGDYGYTF. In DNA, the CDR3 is TGCAGCGTTGGGGGGGATTACGGCTACACCTTC.

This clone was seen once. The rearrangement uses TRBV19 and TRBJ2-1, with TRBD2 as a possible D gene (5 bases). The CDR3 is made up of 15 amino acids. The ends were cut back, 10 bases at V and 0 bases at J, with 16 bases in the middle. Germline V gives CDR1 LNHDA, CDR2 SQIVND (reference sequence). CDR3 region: CATLRSGRSYNEQFF. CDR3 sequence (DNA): TGTGCCACCCTTAGGAGCGGACGCTCCTACAATGAGCAGTTCTTC.

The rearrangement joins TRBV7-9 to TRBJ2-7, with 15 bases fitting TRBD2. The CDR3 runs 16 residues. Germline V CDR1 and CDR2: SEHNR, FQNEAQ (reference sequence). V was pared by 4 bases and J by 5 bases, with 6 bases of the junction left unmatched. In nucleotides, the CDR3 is TGTGCCAGCAGCTACGGACTAGCGGGAGGGCCAGACGAGCAGTACTTC. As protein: CASSYGLAGGPDEQYF.